This T cell receptor beta chain comes out of a study of lymphopenia after photon versus proton radiotherapy. Clones were read by immunoSEQ multiplex PCR, and TCRdb kept only the in-frame ones, dropping some. The sample gives about 58,000 clones, about 88% of which show up once; about 1.9% is in the top ten. Germline V gene sequence: CDR1 MDHEN, CDR2 SYDVKM. The CDR3 spans 16 residues. V shed 5 bases and J shed 1 base, with 15 bases lying between them. This TCR was sampled from a man in his sixties with pancreatic cancer. Sequencing used peripheral blood, obtained from a patient treated with proton-based radiotherapy. J is TRBJ1-5 and V is TRBV28, with D perhaps matching TRBD1 (5 bases). The CDR3 bases are TGTGCCAGCAGTCCAACTTTGGGGGGAAGCAATCAGCCCCAGCATTTT. Translated: CASSPTLGGSNQPQHF.